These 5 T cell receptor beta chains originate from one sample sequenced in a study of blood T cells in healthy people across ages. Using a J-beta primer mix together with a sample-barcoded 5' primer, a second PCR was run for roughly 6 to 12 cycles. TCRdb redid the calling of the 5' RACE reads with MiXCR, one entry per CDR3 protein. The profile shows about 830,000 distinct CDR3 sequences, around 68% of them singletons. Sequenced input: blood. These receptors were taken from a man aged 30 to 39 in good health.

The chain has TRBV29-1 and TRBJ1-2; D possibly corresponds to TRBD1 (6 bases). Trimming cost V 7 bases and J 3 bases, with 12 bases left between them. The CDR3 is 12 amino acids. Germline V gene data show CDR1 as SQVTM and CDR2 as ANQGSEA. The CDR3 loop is CSGEEGDYGYTF. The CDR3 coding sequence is TGCAGCGGAGAAGAGGGGGACTATGGCTACACCTTC.

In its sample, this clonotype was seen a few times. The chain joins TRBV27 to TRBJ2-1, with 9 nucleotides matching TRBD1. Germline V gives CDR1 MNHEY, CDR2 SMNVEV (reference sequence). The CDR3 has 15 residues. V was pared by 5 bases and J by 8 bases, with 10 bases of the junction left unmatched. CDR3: CASSLPPGTGHEQFF. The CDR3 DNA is TGTGCCAGCAGTCTCCCCCCCGGGACAGGGCATGAGCAGTTCTTC.

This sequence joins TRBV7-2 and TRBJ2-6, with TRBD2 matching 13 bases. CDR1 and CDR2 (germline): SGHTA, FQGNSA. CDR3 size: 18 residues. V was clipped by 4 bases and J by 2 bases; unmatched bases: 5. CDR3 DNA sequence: TGTGCCAGCAGCTCCCCGGGACTAGCGGGGCCTGGGGCCAACGTCCTGACTTTC. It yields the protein CASSSPGLAGPGANVLTF.

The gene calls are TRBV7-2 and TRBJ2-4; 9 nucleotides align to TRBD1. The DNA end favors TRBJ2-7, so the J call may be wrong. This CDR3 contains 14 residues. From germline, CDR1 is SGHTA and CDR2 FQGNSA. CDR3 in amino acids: CASTRQGVSYEQYF. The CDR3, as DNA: TGTGCCAGCACCAGACAGGGGGTATCCTACGAGCAGTACTTC.

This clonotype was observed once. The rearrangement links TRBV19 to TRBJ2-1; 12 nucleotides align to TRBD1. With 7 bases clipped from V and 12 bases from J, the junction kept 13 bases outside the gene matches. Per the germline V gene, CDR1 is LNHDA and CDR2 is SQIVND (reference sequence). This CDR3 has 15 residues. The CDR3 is CASTPRDRGHLGQFF. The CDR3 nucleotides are TGTGCCAGTACCCCACGGGACAGGGGGCATCTTGGGCAGTTCTTC.